Presented here are 4 T cell receptor beta chains from one specimen sequenced in a study of blood T cell repertoires in COVID-19. Some clones are missing from TCRdb's copy, which holds only in-frame ones; the method was immunoSEQ multiplex PCR. The sample has roughly 180,000 clones, 85% to 90% seen once. Sequenced material: peripheral blood. The receptors were gathered from a man between 65 and 85 years old with active or convalescent COVID-19.

This rearrangement joins TRBV6-5 to TRBJ1-2, with 11 bases that match TRBD1. V shed 4 bases, J shed 8 bases, and the junction held 6 bases outside the gene matches. This CDR3 is 14 amino acids long. Germline CDR1 and CDR2: MNHEY and SVGAGI. In DNA form, the CDR3 reads TGTGCCAGCAGTTTCCGGGACAGGGGGAGAGGCTACACCTTC. It codes for CASSFRDRGRGYTF.

The rearrangement links TRBV19 to TRBJ2-3; D remains ambiguous. Trimming cost V 6 bases and J 6 bases, with 10 bases left between them. Germline V lookup: CDR1 LNHDA, CDR2 SQIVND (reference sequence). The CDR3 is 12 residues long. CDR3 loop: CASSASTDTQYF. Written as DNA, the CDR3 is TGTGCCAGTAGCGCGAGTACGGATACGCAGTATTTT.

The V and J genes are TRBV5-1 and TRBJ1-2, with D perhaps TRBD1 (6 bases). Germline assignment: CDR1 SGHRS and CDR2 YFSETQ. V lost 0 bases to trimming and J lost 4 bases, with 10 bases between them. The CDR3 is 14 residues long. For the CDR3, the DNA is TGCGCCAGCAGCTTGGCCCAGGGGAGCTATGGCTACACCTTC. The encoded protein is CASSLAQGSYGYTF.

The chain combines TRBV24-1 with TRBJ2-7; tentatively, D is TRBD2 (5 bases). Trimming shortened V by 4 bases and J by 3 bases, and 15 bases separated the two germline ends. Germline assignment: CDR1 KGHDR and CDR2 SFDVKD. The CDR3 has 15 amino acids. CDR3 protein: CATSDPRTPNYEQYF. DNA for the CDR3: TGTGCCACCAGTGACCCCCGGACTCCTAACTACGAGCAGTACTTC.